This T cell receptor (beta chain) was retrieved from a study of control samples from healthy donors and cancer patients. Profiling relied on immunoSEQ multiplex PCR, and the TCRdb table lists in-frame clones only, not all of them. This sample has approximately 28,000 clones, with roughly 91% found just once. Germline V gene sequence: CDR1 KGHSH, CDR2 LQKENI. The CDR3 has 13 residues. V dropped 3 bases and J dropped 2 bases, with 7 bases sitting between them. This sequence was found in a man aged 45 to 65 with lung cancer. This chain uses TRBV18 with TRBJ1-2; the D gene is possibly TRBD1 (6 bases). Sequenced sample: PBMCs. The chain's CDR3 is CASSPGANYGYTF. The DNA for the CDR3 is TGTGCCAGCTCACCGGGGGCCAACTATGGCTACACCTTC. The full variable domain, its missing parts supplied by reference TRBV18 and TRBJ1-2, is NAGVMQNPRHLVRRRGQEARLRCSPMKGHSHVYWYRQLPEEGLKFMVYLQKENIIDESGMPKERFSAEFPKEGPSILRIQQVVRGDSAAYFCASSPGANYGYTFGSGTRLTVV.